These T cell receptor beta chains were read from a single sample in a study of cytomegalovirus exposure and HLA in healthy donors. Generated by immunoSEQ multiplex PCR, the TCRdb table keeps only in-frame clones and is missing some. The sample has some 240,000 clones, 70% to 90% seen once; the top ten hold around 1.3%. The material sequenced was PBMCs. These receptors were obtained from a woman in her twenties or thirties in good health and CMV-seropositive. CDR3s include the opening cysteine and the closing phenylalanine or tryptophan. The D gene is left open where the match is weak. A clone size is listed for some rows: how often the clone was seen (once, few, many), or a class if it is expanded.

abundance,d_gene,v_gene,j_gene,CDR3nt,CDR3aa
NA,TRBD2,TRBV11-1,TRBJ2-7,TGTGCCAGCAGCCCGGAGGCGGGAGGTGGCTACGAGCAGTACTTC,CASSPEAGGGYEQYF
NA,TRBD2,TRBV7-9,TRBJ2-1,TGTGCCAGCAGCCTCAGACTAGCGGGCTCCTACAATGAGCAGTTCTTC,CASSLRLAGSYNEQFF
NA,NA,TRBV28,TRBJ1-2,TGTGCCAGCAATCAGGACAGTGTGTATGGCTACACCTTC,CASNQDSVYGYTF
NA,NA,TRBV6-5,TRBJ2-7,TGTGCCAGCAGGGGGGGTGGGACCTACGAGCAGTACTTC,CASRGGGTYEQYF
NA,TRBD1,TRBV28,TRBJ1-1,TGTGCCAGCAGTCCTCTTCCGACAGGGGACACTGAAGCTTTCTTT,CASSPLPTGDTEAFF
NA,NA,TRBV4-2,TRBJ2-3,TGTGCCAGCAGCCAAAACGAGCGGGCATCAGATACGCAGTATTTT,CASSQNERASDTQYF
NA,TRBD1,TRBV4-1,TRBJ1-5,TGCGCCAGCAGCCCTAAGTGGGTGGGTTACACAGGGGCCCGTCAGCCCCAGCATTTT,CASSPKWVGYTGARQPQHF
NA,NA,TRBV7-3,TRBJ2-2,TGTGCCAGCAGCTTACTAGGGGGACCGAACACCGGGGAGCTGTTTTTT,CASSLLGGPNTGELFF
once,NA,TRBV14,TRBJ1-1,TGTGCCAGCAGCTGGGGAGGCACTGAAGCTTTCTTT,CASSWGGTEAFF
NA,NA,TRBV29-1,TRBJ1-1,TGCAGCGTTTCAAGGGAGATAGGCACTGAAGCTTTCTTT,CSVSREIGTEAFF
few,TRBD2,TRBV25-1,TRBJ2-3,TGTGCCAGCGGCAAGCGGGAGGGGTTCACAGATACGCAGTATTTT,CASGKREGFTDTQYF
NA,TRBD2,TRBV5-1,TRBJ2-7,TGCGCCAGCAGCGCCACTAGCGGGAACGAGCAGTACTTC,CASSATSGNEQYF
NA,TRBD1,TRBV5-4,TRBJ2-1,TGTGCCAGCAGCACGGGACAGGGCTTCAATGAGCAGTTCTTC,CASSTGQGFNEQFF
once,TRBD1,TRBV18,TRBJ1-2,TGTGCCAGCTCGCCTAAGACAGGGCAAGGCTACACCTTC,CASSPKTGQGYTF
NA,NA,TRBV6-1,TRBJ1-1,TGTGCCAGCAGTGAAGCGGCAGGGAACACTGAAGCTTTCTTT,CASSEAAGNTEAFF
NA,NA,TRBV5-1,TRBJ2-7,TGCGCCAGCAGCTTGGGAGGGATGGGGGGCTACGAGCAGTACTTC,CASSLGGMGGYEQYF
NA,NA,TRBV5-4,TRBJ2-7,TGTGCCAGCAGCTTCGGGATGCTAGCCCCCTACGAGCAGTACTTC,CASSFGMLAPYEQYF
NA,NA,TRBV11-3,TRBJ2-7,TGTGCCAGCAGCTTATTGTTCCCTCGGGAGATCAACGAGCAGTACTTC,CASSLLFPREINEQYF
NA,TRBD2,TRBV30,TRBJ2-2,TGTGCCTGGAGTGTAGGTCTAGCGGCGAACACCGGGGAGCTGTTTTTT,CAWSVGLAANTGELFF
NA,NA,TRBV9,TRBJ2-7,TGTGCCAGCAGCGTAGGTGGGTCGCGGGGAGCCTACGAGCAGTACTTC,CASSVGGSRGAYEQYF
NA,NA,TRBV11-2,TRBJ2-7,TGTGCCAGCAGCCCTTGGTCACTCTCTGTTAATGAGCAGTACTTC,CASSPWSLSVNEQYF
NA,TRBD2,TRBV5-6,TRBJ2-7,TGTGCCAGCTTGCGATTGACTAGCGGGATCGGCGAGCAGTACTTC,CASLRLTSGIGEQYF
once,NA,TRBV29-1,TRBJ2-3,TGCAGCGTTGAAGGAGTGAAGAGCACAGATACGCAGTATTTT,CSVEGVKSTDTQYF
NA,TRBD2,TRBV9,TRBJ2-1,TGTGCCAGCAGCCCCCATGGGACTAGCGGTTACAATGAGCAGTTCTTC,CASSPHGTSGYNEQFF
NA,NA,TRBV20-1,TRBJ2-7,TGCAGTGCTTTTACGGGCGAGCAGTACTTC,CSAFTGEQYF
NA,TRBD2,TRBV11-3,TRBJ2-5,TGTGCCAGCAACCTAGCGGGAGGGACTTTAGGGACCCAGTACTTC,CASNLAGGTLGTQYF
few,NA,TRBV6-4,TRBJ2-3,TGTGCCAGCAGTGAACGGCAGGGCAGAGATACGCAGTATTTT,CASSERQGRDTQYF
NA,TRBD1,TRBV28,TRBJ1-2,TGTGCCAGCAGGGGACAGGTTGCTAACTATGGCTACACCTTC,CASRGQVANYGYTF
NA,NA,TRBV29-1,TRBJ2-5,TGCAGCGTTAACCGGGACCAAGAGACCCAGTACTTC,CSVNRDQETQYF
NA,TRBD1,TRBV10-3,TRBJ1-1,TGTGCCATCAGTGAGTTAGCCCTTGGACAGGGGGAGGTGGGCACTGAAGCTTTCTTT,CAISELALGQGEVGTEAFF
NA,NA,TRBV21-1,TRBJ2-3,TGTGCCAGCAGCAATGAGGGAAGGCGCACAGATACGCAGTATTTT,CASSNEGRRTDTQYF
NA,NA,TRBV11-3,TRBJ2-7,TGTGCCAGCAGCTTAGGCCAGGGCCCCTACGAGCAGTACTTC,CASSLGQGPYEQYF
NA,NA,TRBV4-1,TRBJ2-7,TGCGCCAGCAGCTCCCTGACAGCCAACTACGAGCAGTACTTC,CASSSLTANYEQYF
NA,TRBD2,TRBV27,TRBJ2-2,TGTGCCAGCAGTTTGGGAGGGTGGAGCACCGGGGAGCTGTTTTTT,CASSLGGWSTGELFF
NA,NA,TRBV9,TRBJ1-2,TGTGCCAGCAGCGTAGACAGCTACTATGGCTACACCTTC,CASSVDSYYGYTF
NA,NA,TRBV5-4,TRBJ2-7,TGTGCCAGCAGCTCACATCCCACGGAGTCCTACGAGCAGTACTTC,CASSSHPTESYEQYF
NA,NA,TRBV5-8,TRBJ2-1,TGTGCCAGCAGCCCTCGACAGGATCCGTTCTTC,CASSPRQDPFF
NA,TRBD1,TRBV29-1,TRBJ2-5,TGCAGCGTCCATGGAGGACAGGGGATTTGGGAGACCCAGTACTTC,CSVHGGQGIWETQYF
NA,TRBD2,TRBV6-5,TRBJ2-7,TGTGCCAGCAGTTACCGGGGGGTCTCCTACGAGCAGTACTTC,CASSYRGVSYEQYF
NA,NA,TRBV28,TRBJ2-1,TGTGCCAGCAGTCTACCCTTCAATGAGCAGTTCTTC,CASSLPFNEQFF
NA,NA,TRBV28,TRBJ1-4,TGTGCCAGCATTGGAAGTCTGAGGTTTGGTTCGGTTGAAAAACTGTTTTTT,CASIGSLRFGSVEKLFF
once,TRBD2,TRBV27,TRBJ2-2,TGTGCCAGCAGTTCGACTAGCGGGAGGAGTAACACCGGGGAGCTGTTTTTT,CASSSTSGRSNTGELFF